These T cell receptor beta chains were read from a single sample in a study of post-analysis software for immune sequencing data. TCRdb processed the PCR reads anew with MiXCR; each CDR3 protein has one entry. The data contain about 190,000 distinct CDR3 sequences, 25% to 35% of them seen just once; the ten biggest clones take up roughly 3.5%. Sequenced sample: blood. The receptor source for this set is a girl under 18 with multiple sclerosis. Each CDR3 is given with its conserved first and last residue. D genes are given only for firm matches. Size is stated for part of the rows, as once, few or many counts, or as a class when the clone is expanded.

abundance	v_gene	j_gene	d_gene	CDR3nt	CDR3aa
few	TRBV29-1	TRBJ1-1	-	TGCAGCGTGTCGAACAGGGTCGGAGCTTTCTTT	CSVSNRVGAFF
-	TRBV27	TRBJ1-2	-	TGTGCCAGCAGTTTATCCCGGGTTGGCTATGGCTACACCTTC	CASSLSRVGYGYTF
few	TRBV18	TRBJ1-4	-	TGTGCCAGCTCACCACCGGGGACGGGTCTGGCAAAACTGTTTTTT	CASSPPGTGLAKLFF
many	TRBV10-3	TRBJ2-7	-	TGTGCCATCAGTGAGCTACAGGGGGGAATAGCGGGAGACGAGCAGTACTTC	CAISELQGGIAGDEQYF
-	TRBV5-1	TRBJ1-5	-	TGCGCCAGCAGCTTGGAGGGACATATGGGCGATCAGCCCCAGCATTTT	CASSLEGHMGDQPQHF
-	TRBV2	TRBJ2-2	-	TGTGCCAGTCGGTGGGCAGCGAACACCGGGGAGCTGTTTTTT	CASRWAANTGELFF
-	TRBV7-7	TRBJ2-1	TRBD1	TGTGCCAGCAGCCTGGAGACAGGGGGCTTCAATGAGCAGTTCTTC	CASSLETGGFNEQFF
many	TRBV12-5	TRBJ1-5	-	TGTGCTAGTGGTTTGGGGGGGCAGCCCCAGCATTTT	CASGLGGQPQHF
many	TRBV5-1	TRBJ2-3	-	TGCGCCAGCAGCCCCGCTCGACTAGGAAGGGCAGATACGCAGTATTTT	CASSPARLGRADTQYF
-	TRBV6-1	TRBJ2-3	TRBD2	TGTGCCAGCAGTGAATGGATCGGGGAGGGGACAGATACGCAGTATTTT	CASSEWIGEGTDTQYF
few	TRBV20-1	TRBJ2-2	TRBD2	TGCAGTGCGCGCCGGGGGGGGCGGAACACCGGGGAGCTGTTTTTT	CSARRGGRNTGELFF
few	TRBV7-8	TRBJ2-5	-	TGTGCCAGCAGCTTAGCGATTCAGGGTCAGGGGAGCCGAGAGACCCAGTACTTC	CASSLAIQGQGSRETQYF
-	TRBV2	TRBJ1-1	-	TGTGCCAGCAGGCGACAGGACCTCATGAACACTGAAGCTTTCTTT	CASRRQDLMNTEAFF
-	TRBV28	TRBJ2-7	-	TGTGCCAGCAGCCAAGGATCATTTCCGTACTTC	CASSQGSFPYF
many	TRBV7-2	TRBJ2-1	TRBD2	TGTGCCAGCAGCCGACGGGAGGGCCGGGGGAATGAGCAGTTCTTC	CASSRREGRGNEQFF
many	TRBV4-1	TRBJ2-3	TRBD2	TGCGCCAGCAGCCAGGGACTAGCGGATACGCAGTATTTT	CASSQGLADTQYF
many	TRBV29-1	TRBJ2-3	-	TGCAGCGTTGTGCCAGAAACCACGCAGTATTTT	CSVVPETTQYF
many	TRBV12-3/TRBV12-4	TRBJ2-7	TRBD1	TGTGCCAGCAGTTTGGAGACAGGGGGGTCCTACGAGCAGTACTTC	CASSLETGGSYEQYF
few	TRBV7-2	TRBJ1-4	-	TGTGCCAGCAGCCAGACCCCAGGGCTCCCTGAAAAACTGTTTTTT	CASSQTPGLPEKLFF
few	TRBV20-1	TRBJ2-1	-	TGCAGTGCCCCGTCCAGGGATGAGCAGTTCTTC	CSAPSRDEQFF
few	TRBV20-1	TRBJ2-3	-	TGCAGTGCTCCGCCGGTTGGAGCAACAGATACGCAGTATTTT	CSAPPVGATDTQYF
many	TRBV12-3/TRBV12-4	TRBJ2-7	-	TGTGCCAGCAGTTGGGGGGCTGTATCCTACGAGCAGTACTTC	CASSWGAVSYEQYF
-	TRBV12-3/TRBV12-4	TRBJ2-1	-	TGTGCCAGCAGTACGCCGACCCCAGGGAGAATGGGCAATGAGCAGTTCTTC	CASSTPTPGRMGNEQFF
many	TRBV7-2	TRBJ2-1	TRBD2	TGTGCCAGCAGCTTAGCCCGGCTAGCGGGAGGCAATGAGCAGTTCTTC	CASSLARLAGGNEQFF
-	TRBV7-9	TRBJ2-7	-	TGTGCCAGCAGCTTATCTGCTAGCACCTACGAGCAGTACTTC	CASSLSASTYEQYF
few	TRBV25-1	TRBJ2-6	-	TGTGCCAGCAGTGCGGATCCGGGGGCCGGGGCCAACGTCCTGACTTTC	CASSADPGAGANVLTF
few	TRBV28	TRBJ2-5	-	TGTGCCAGCAGGGCTAGTTGGGAGACCCAGTACTTC	CASRASWETQYF
-	TRBV3-1	TRBJ2-1	TRBD2	TGTGCCAGCAGCCAAGAAGGGAGGGCACGGTTCTTC	CASSQEGRARFF
many	TRBV9	TRBJ2-4	TRBD1	TGTGCCAGCAGCGGGGGACAGGGTAAAAACATTCAGTACTTC	CASSGGQGKNIQYF
many	TRBV27	TRBJ2-4	-	TGTGCCAGCAGTTTGGGCGGGGACGGGAACATTCAGTACTTC	CASSLGGDGNIQYF
-	TRBV5-1	TRBJ2-7	-	TGCGCCTGCAGCTTCCCCTACGAGCAGTACTTC	CACSFPYEQYF
-	TRBV14	TRBJ1-1	-	TGTGCCAGCAGCCAAGATAGGAGGTCAGAAGCTTTCTTT	CASSQDRRSEAFF
-	TRBV7-9	TRBJ2-1	TRBD2	TGTGCCAGCAGCGCGCGGCTTCGACTAGCAGATGAGCAGTTCTTC	CASSARLRLADEQFF
many	TRBV7-9	TRBJ2-1	-	TGTGCCAGCAGTCGAGACGGGATTTACAATGAGCAGTTCTTC	CASSRDGIYNEQFF
few	TRBV28	TRBJ1-2	-	TGTGCCAGCAGACGAGAGACAGTCGGGTATGGCTACACCTTC	CASRRETVGYGYTF
-	TRBV4-1	TRBJ1-5	-	TGCGCCAGCAGCCAACTGGTTCTCACTAATCAGCCCCAGCATTTT	CASSQLVLTNQPQHF
-	TRBV10-3	TRBJ2-5	TRBD1	TGTGCCATCGCTGGTCATCGACAGGGGGCTGGTTCCCAAGAGACCCAGTACTTC	CAIAGHRQGAGSQETQYF
-	TRBV2	TRBJ1-2	-	TGTGCCGGCAGTCCTCAACGGACTCAGGGCTACATCTTC	CAGSPQRTQGYIF